One sample yielded the 5 T cell receptor beta chains listed below, sequenced in a study of blood T cell repertoires in COVID-19. This table comes from immunoSEQ multiplex PCR, and its TCRdb copy is limited to in-frame clones, with some not included. The table has around 250,000 clones, about 87% seen once. Sequenced: PBMCs or T cells enriched from blood (not recorded which). The receptors derive from a woman between 35 and 50 years old who had been exposed to COVID-19.

J is TRBJ2-5 and V is TRBV7-3, with TRBD2 matching over 11 bases. This CDR3 comprises 16 residues. Germline V gene lookup returns CDR1 SGHTA and CDR2 FQGTGA. V lost 5 bases, J lost 5 bases, and 10 bases stayed unmatched. The CDR3 DNA reads as TGTGCCAGCAGCCTAGGGACTAGCGGAACGGGGGAGACCCAGTACTTC. Amino acids: CASSLGTSGTGETQYF. The full variable domain, with the rest looked up from reference TRBV7-3 and TRBJ2-5, is GAGVSQTPSNKVTEKGKYVELRCDPISGHTALYWYRQSLGQGPEFLIYFQGTGAADDSGLPNDRFFAVRPEGSVSTLKIQRTERGDSAVYLCASSLGTSGTGETQYFGPGTRLLVL.

J is TRBJ1-4 and V is TRBV4-1, with 8 bases that match TRBD1. The germline V gene has CDR1 MGHRA and CDR2 YSYEKL. The V segment lost 4 bases and the J segment 4 bases; nucleotides outside the gene matches: 14. This CDR3 has 18 residues. The CDR3 region is CASSPRDGSGGYNEKLFF. CDR3 in DNA: TGCGCCAGCAGCCCTAGAGACGGGTCAGGGGGCTATAATGAAAAACTGTTTTTT.

The chain uses TRBV19 and TRBJ1-6, with TRBD1 identical over 8 bases. Germline CDR1 and CDR2: LNHDA and SQIVND (reference sequence). CDR3 length: 15 amino acids. With V trimmed by 6 bases and J by 5 bases, 6 bases remained unmatched. The CDR3 protein is CASRDQGADNSPLHF. In DNA, the CDR3 is TGTGCCAGTAGGGACCAGGGGGCCGATAATTCACCCCTCCACTTT. The whole variable domain, filled in from reference TRBV19 and TRBJ1-6, reads DGGITQSPKYLFRKEGQNVTLSCEQNLNHDAMYWYRQDPGQGLRLIYYSQIVNDFQKGDIAEGYSVSREKKESFPLTVTSAQKNPTAFYLCASRDQGADNSPLHFGNGTRLTVT.

The rearrangement joins TRBV5-6 to TRBJ2-1; 7 bases match TRBD2. Germline loops: CDR1 SGHDT, CDR2 YYEEEE. The trim removed 6 bases at V and 0 bases at J, leaving 9 bases unmatched. This CDR3 is built from 16 residues. The CDR3 region is CASTWDYASSYNEQFF. In DNA form, the CDR3 reads TGTGCCAGCACCTGGGACTACGCAAGCTCCTACAATGAGCAGTTCTTC.

CDR3 sequence (DNA): TGTGCCAGCAGCCAACGGACTGTCGATTCACCCCTCCACTTT. Its protein product is CASSQRTVDSPLHF. J is TRBJ1-6 and V is TRBV3-1 (or the pseudogene TRBV3-2); unclear D gene. The CDR3 contains 14 residues. Germline V lookup: CDR1 LGHDT, CDR2 YNNKEL (reference sequence). V was cut by 2 bases and J by 8 bases, with 10 bases left in between.